This TCR beta chain was identified in a study of identical twins. Study results and limitations: For zero-insertion analyses, partial confounding could come from invariant MAIT and iNKT cells. Twins' excess sharing was less marked for out-of-frame beta sequences. Models came in too low on out-of-frame TCR alpha sharing in monozygotic twins.

This CDR3 is 16 amino acids long. In germline, CDR1 is SGHTA, CDR2 FQGNSA. Everyone who gave samples was a healthy Caucasian. As to this clonotype: Its antigen remains unidentified. At one of its ends the junction is not consistent with the germline gene, which may arise from a read error.

TCRdb re-analysed the 5' RACE reads in MiXCR, keeping a single row per CDR3 protein. The data contain 1,800,000 or so distinct CDR3 sequences, less than 35% of them seen just once; the ten biggest clones take up about 0.25%. The chain recombines TRBV7-2 with TRBJ2-1; the match to TRBD1 covers 10 bases. The specimen sequenced was cord blood. This receptor was obtained from a newborn girl in good health. DNA for the CDR3: TGTGCCAGCAGCTTAATAGGTCGGGACAGGGGCAATGAGCAGTTATTC. Protein: CASSLIGRDRGNEQLF.